Presented here are 30 T cell receptor beta chains from one specimen sequenced in a study of OX40 agonist ivuxolimab in advanced cancers. TCRdb's copy holds only in-frame clones and misses some; the assay was immunoSEQ multiplex PCR. The table has over 8,000 clones, around 71% seen once. The specimen comprised CD4+ or CD8+ T cells sorted from blood, sampled in a trial of the OX40 agonist ivuxolimab. The source of these receptors is an adult with an advanced solid tumor such as melanoma, head and neck, liver or kidney cancer.

By its share, this clone is medium-sized. The V gene is TRBV4-1, the J gene TRBJ2-1; 8 bases agree with TRBD2. CDR1 is MGHRA, CDR2 YSYEKL, per germline. The CDR3 is 14 residues long. V shed 1 base, J shed 9 bases, and the junction held 5 bases outside the gene matches. The chain's CDR3 is CASSQVGLAGEQFF. In nucleotides, the CDR3 is TGCGCCAGCAGCCAAGTAGGCCTAGCGGGTGAGCAGTTCTTC.

The V call is TRBV21-1, the J call TRBJ2-7; TRBD1 was called by the table and not checked on the DNA. TRBV21-1 is a known pseudogene. The CDR3 sequence is 16 residues long. CDR3 DNA sequence: TGTGCCAGCAGCCTGATGGGAACACAGGGGATGGACGAGCAGTACTTC. It specifies CASSLMGTQGMDEQYF.

The chain recombines TRBV29-1 with TRBJ2-7, with D tentatively TRBD1 (5 bases). CDR1 is SQVTM and CDR2 is ANQGSEA in the germline V gene. V was clipped by 2 bases and J by 2 bases, with 7 bases between them. This CDR3 has 12 amino acids. The CDR3 coding sequence is TGCAGCGTTGAAACAGGTACCTACGAGCAGTACTTC. This translates into CSVETGTYEQYF.

The chain recombines TRBV11-2 with TRBJ2-5; D gene uncertain. Trimming removed 0 bases from V and 0 bases from J, with 8 bases in between. Germline CDR1 is SGHAT and CDR2 is FQNNGV. The CDR3 loop spans 15 amino acids. CDR3 bases: TGTGCCAGCAGCTTAGAGCGGCACCACCAAGAGACCCAGTACTTC. Translated, it gives CASSLERHHQETQYF.

The CDR3 nucleotides read TGTGCTAGTGGTTTGTTAGCGGGAGTCCCCTACGAGCAGTACTTC. Residues: CASGLLAGVPYEQYF. The chain recombines TRBV12-5 with TRBJ2-7, with TRBD2 matching 9 bases. V trimming: 2 bases; J trimming: 2 bases; junction bases outside the gene matches: 4. The CDR3 loop spans 15 amino acids. Germline V gene lookup returns CDR1 LGHNT and CDR2 FRNRAP.

To note about this clone: The same CDR3 arises from other DNA sequences in this sample as well. V and J are TRBV13 and TRBJ2-7, with 7 bases matching TRBD1. The CDR3 is 15 residues long. Germline CDR1 is PRHDT and CDR2 is FYEKMQ (reference sequence). The J segment lost 0 bases and the V segment lost 1 base, leaving 3 bases of the junction unmatched. CDR3 nucleotides: TGTGCCAGCAGCTTAGAGGGGGCAAGCTCCTACGAGCAGTACTTC. Its protein is CASSLEGASSYEQYF.

The CDR3 protein is CASSRDSSSYNEQFF. The CDR3 DNA reads TGTGCCAGCTCGAGGGACTCAAGCTCCTACAATGAGCAGTTCTTC. The chain recombines TRBV18 with TRBJ2-1; possibly TRBD2 for D (6 bases). CDR3 length: 15 residues. The V end lost 6 bases, the J end lost 0 bases, and 12 bases lay between the germline ends. Germline V gene data show CDR1 as KGHSH and CDR2 as LQKENI.

This clone was found many times. This chain uses TRBV9 with TRBJ2-1; D could derive from TRBD1 or TRBD2 (5 bases each). The CDR3 runs to 13 residues. The V end was cut by 4 bases, the J end by 10 bases, with 15 bases between. Germline V lookup: CDR1 SGDLS, CDR2 YYNGEE. The CDR3 region has the DNA TGTGCCAGCAGCATGTCCAGGGACGAGGAGCAGTTCTTC. Its protein product is CASSMSRDEEQFF.

This clone has ten or more counts. Other DNA sequences from this sample encode an identical CDR3 as well. The chain has TRBV6-4 and TRBJ2-2, with TRBD2 as a possible D gene (6 bases). The germline V gene encodes CDR1 MRHNA and CDR2 SNTAGT. The CDR3 is 13 residues long. The V gene lost 4 bases and the J gene lost 3 bases, with 6 bases spanning the gap. The CDR3 protein is CASSAGDTGELFF. Written as DNA, the CDR3 is TGTGCCAGCAGTGCGGGAGACACCGGGGAGCTGTTTTTT.

The chain joins TRBV27 to TRBJ1-2; D is uncertain. Germline V gene sequence: CDR1 MNHEY, CDR2 SMNVEV (reference sequence). This CDR3 spans 13 amino acids. Between the trimmed V and J ends, which lost 0 bases and 4 bases, there was a span of 6 bases. CDR3 nucleotide sequence: TGTGCCAGCAGTTTATCAACCGGCTATGGCTACACCTTC. Translated, it gives CASSLSTGYGYTF.

The chain is built from TRBV27 and TRBJ1-2; 8 positions match TRBD1. Germline CDR1 is MNHEY and CDR2 is SMNVEV (reference sequence). V shed 2 bases and J 7 bases; nucleotides not matched to a gene: 9. The CDR3 spans 15 residues. The CDR3 nucleotides read TGTGCCAGCAGTTTAGGACAGGGAGTAAGCTCTGGCTACACCTTC. Residues: CASSLGQGVSSGYTF.

The rearrangement links TRBV29-1 to TRBJ2-1; D not resolved. Germline-derived CDR1 and CDR2 are SQVTM and ANQGSEA. The V end was cut by 3 bases, the J end by 0 bases, with 6 bases between. This CDR3 contains 13 residues. CDR3 DNA: TGCAGCGTTGACTCTCGCTCCTACAATGAGCAGTTCTTC. This sequence encodes CSVDSRSYNEQFF.

J is TRBJ1-4 and V is TRBV2; D not certain. There are 16 residues in the CDR3. Germline CDR1 reads SNHLY; CDR2 reads FYNNEI. The V and J ends lost 1 base and 5 bases respectively, with 14 bases between them. The CDR3: CASSEVAWSSNEKLFF. For the CDR3, the DNA is TGTGCCAGCAGTGAAGTAGCGTGGAGCTCGAATGAAAAACTGTTTTTT.

CDR3 bases: TGTGCCAGCAGCCTGGGTGGGCGGGGCGAGCAGTACTTC. It encodes CASSLGGRGEQYF. The V and J genes are TRBV5-6 and TRBJ2-5, with a tentative D call TRBD2 (6 bases). The J call may be wrong; the DNA end is better matched by TRBJ2-7. Germline CDR1 SGHDT, CDR2 YYEEEE. CDR3 size: 13 residues.

The V and J genes are TRBV6-5 and TRBJ1-2; TRBD1 matches at 8 bases. CDR1 is MNHEY, CDR2 SVGAGI, per germline. The CDR3 consists of 14 residues. J gave up 2 bases and V 7 bases, and 6 bases lay outside the gene matches. The CDR3: CASTAQGGNYGYTF. CDR3 nucleotides: TGTGCCAGCACCGCACAGGGGGGGAACTATGGCTACACCTTC.

The CDR3 nucleotides are TGTGCCAGCAGTGAATATGGGACAGCGGAAGAGACCCAGTACTTC. It yields the protein CASSEYGTAEETQYF. J is TRBJ2-5 and V is TRBV25-1; 7 bases match TRBD1. Trimming took 0 bases from V and 3 from J; bases not matched to a gene: 4. Germline V gene lookup returns CDR1 MGHDK and CDR2 SYGVNS. This CDR3 region has 15 residues. Drawing the rest from reference TRBV25-1 and TRBJ2-5, the complete variable domain is EADIYQTPRYLVIGTGKKITLECSQTMGHDKMYWYQQDPGMELHLIHYSYGVNSTEKGDLSSESTVSRIRTEHFPLTLESARPSHTSQYLCASSEYGTAEETQYFGPGTRLLVL.

J is TRBJ2-1 and V is TRBV25-1; D call uncertain. The germline V gene has CDR1 MGHDK and CDR2 SYGVNS. Trimming removed 3 bases at V and 0 bases at J, with 6 bases between. The CDR3 is made up of 14 amino acids. The CDR3 region has the DNA TGTGCCAGCAGTGATTCCCTCTCCTACAATGAGCAGTTCTTC. Translating gives CASSDSLSYNEQFF.

This chain uses TRBV6-5 with TRBJ2-1; D may be TRBD2 (6 bases). In germline, CDR1 is MNHEY, CDR2 SVGAGI. CDR3 length: 15 amino acids. V dropped 4 bases and J dropped 4 bases, with 14 bases sitting between them. For the CDR3, the DNA is TGTGCCAGCAGTTGGGAGGACGGGCGTTACAATGAGCAGTTCTTC. Residues: CASSWEDGRYNEQFF.

This chain uses TRBV19 with TRBJ1-5, with TRBD1 as a possible D gene (5 bases). The length of the CDR3 is 14 residues. V was cut by 9 bases and J by 4 bases, with 16 bases left in between. CDR1 and CDR2 (germline): LNHDA, SQIVND (reference sequence). CDR3 sequence reads: CASGGTFLNQPQHF. The CDR3 DNA is TGTGCCAGCGGGGGGACCTTCCTAAATCAGCCCCAGCATTTT. The complete variable domain, with remaining parts taken from reference TRBV19 and TRBJ1-5, reads DGGITQSPKYLFRKEGQNVTLSCEQNLNHDAMYWYRQDPGQGLRLIYYSQIVNDFQKGDIAEGYSVSREKKESFPLTVTSAQKNPTAFYLCASGGTFLNQPQHFGDGTRLSIL.

The chain employs TRBV6-5 and TRBJ2-7, with D perhaps matching TRBD1 or TRBD2 (5 bases each). Germline values: CDR1 MNHEY, CDR2 SVGAGI. V gave up 5 bases and J gave up 2 bases, with 13 bases separating them. The CDR3 contains 14 residues. The CDR3 sequence: CASSEGDGPYEQYF. The CDR3 DNA reads TGTGCCAGCAGTGAAGGGGACGGCCCCTACGAGCAGTACTTC.

The genes are TRBV7-8 and TRBJ2-1; D is uncertain. The CDR3 consists of 13 residues. The V end was cut by 6 bases, the J end by 7 bases, with 13 bases between. Germline CDR1 and CDR2: SGHVS and FQNEAQ. The CDR3 loop is CASRGGAANEQFF. DNA of the CDR3: TGTGCCAGCAGAGGTGGAGCCGCGAATGAGCAGTTCTTC.

Regarding this clone: Other nucleotide sequences from this sample produce the same CDR3. The gene calls are TRBV6-5 and TRBJ2-5, with unresolved D. Per the germline V gene, CDR1 is MNHEY and CDR2 is SVGAGI. This CDR3 is built from 11 residues. Trimming stripped 4 bases from V and 5 bases from J, with 5 bases between. For the CDR3, the DNA is TGTGCCAGCAGTTTGGGGGAGACCCAGTACTTC. It translates to CASSLGETQYF.

V usage is TRBV23-1 and J usage is TRBJ1-3; 7 bases map to TRBD1. TRBV23-1 belongs to the ORF category, with a function that is uncertain. The CDR3 is 19 residues long. V trimming: 4 bases; J trimming: 0 bases; junction bases outside the gene matches: 15. Written as DNA, the CDR3 is TGCGCCAGCAGTCCCAACCGCGGGGACAGATACCTCTCTGGAAACACCATATATTTT. This codes for CASSPNRGDRYLSGNTIYF.

V is TRBV10-1 and J is TRBJ2-1, with 9 bases identical to TRBD2. The CDR3 runs to 15 residues. Germline-derived CDR1 and CDR2 are WNHNN and SYGVQD (reference sequence). The V gene end was trimmed by 10 bases and the J gene end by 0 bases; junction bases not matched to a gene: 7. CDR3 in DNA: TGCGCCATTAGGACTAGCGCGGGCTCCTACAATGAGCAGTTCTTC. Its protein is CAIRTSAGSYNEQFF.

J is TRBJ2-3 and V is TRBV7-9; TRBD2 matches at 7 bases. Germline V CDR1 and CDR2: SEHNR, FQNEAQ (reference sequence). V lost 1 base, J lost 5 bases, and 9 bases stayed unmatched. This CDR3 is built from 16 residues. The DNA of the CDR3 is TGTGCCAGCAGCTTAGATGGGCGGGAGTGGGAAGATACGCAGTATTTT. As protein: CASSLDGREWEDTQYF. The full variable domain, with the rest looked up from reference TRBV7-9 and TRBJ2-3, is DTGVSQNPRHKITKRGQNVTFRCDPISEHNRLYWYRQTLGQGPEFLTYFQNEAQLEKSRLLSDRFSAERPKGSFSTLEIQRTEQGDSAMYLCASSLDGREWEDTQYFGPGTRLTVL.

Sample share makes this clone large (0.1 to 1%). V gene TRBV7-9 combines with J gene TRBJ2-3, with D uncertain. The V and J ends lost 1 base and 2 bases respectively, with 7 bases between them. The germline V gene has CDR1 SEHNR and CDR2 FQNEAQ (reference sequence). The CDR3 totals 14 residues. The CDR3 DNA reads as TGTGCCAGCAGCTTAGGGCCCAACACAGATACGCAGTATTTT. It is translated as CASSLGPNTDTQYF.

The chain employs TRBV19 and TRBJ2-5, with D perhaps being TRBD1 or TRBD2 (7 bases each). The CDR3 is 15 amino acids. Germline CDR1 is LNHDA and CDR2 is SQIVND (reference sequence). V was cut by 5 bases and J by 2 bases, with 15 bases left in between. The CDR3 DNA is TGTGCCAGTAGTCGGGGGGACAGCCCTCAAGAGACCCAGTACTTC. Its translation is CASSRGDSPQETQYF.

The table lists this clone with a few counts. The chain links TRBV4-1 to TRBJ1-5, with D possibly matching TRBD1 (5 bases). This CDR3 contains 12 residues. The V gene's germline CDR1 is MGHRA and CDR2 YSYEKL. V dropped 5 bases and J dropped 4 bases, with 6 bases sitting between them. The CDR3 sequence: CASSSGNQPQHF. In DNA, the CDR3 is TGCGCCAGCAGCTCAGGGAATCAGCCCCAGCATTTT.

As regards this clone: Being one base from a much bigger clone, this may be a read error. The rearrangement joins TRBV6-1 to TRBJ2-2; possibly TRBD2 for D (6 bases). The germline CDR1 and CDR2 sequences are MNHNS and SASEGT. Trimming left V 2 bases short and J 0 bases short, with 16 bases between. The CDR3 consists of 18 residues. The CDR3, as DNA: TGTGCCAGCAGTGAAACAGCGGGCGGGATAGCGAACACCGGGGAGCTGTTTTTT. Amino acid sequence: CASSETAGGIANTGELFF.

The chain couples TRBV6-5 to TRBJ1-1; 7 bases match TRBD1. The CDR3 sequence is 14 residues long. The junction had 6 bases not matched to a gene; V was cut back by 6 bases and J by 2 bases. The germline V gene encodes CDR1 MNHEY and CDR2 SVGAGI. The CDR3 DNA follows: TGTGCCAGCAGCCTCGGGACAGCTAACACTGAAGCTTTCTTT. This translates into CASSLGTANTEAFF.